This T cell receptor (beta chain) stems from a study of T cells after yellow fever vaccination. Trimming removed 6 bases from V and 7 bases from J; junction bases left unmatched: 8. In germline, CDR1 is KGHSH, CDR2 LQKENI. This CDR3 has 14 amino acids. MiXCR was run by TCRdb on the 5' RACE reads, yielding one entry per CDR3 protein. The top ten clones hold 20% to 30% of a sample with 300,000 to 400,000 distinct CDR3 sequences, almost 4% of them seen once. This clonotype was seen only a few times. V and J are TRBV18 and TRBJ2-4; 8 bases align to TRBD1. The TCR comes from a man between 18 and 35 years old who received the YFV17D yellow fever vaccine. The source material was PBMCs, sampled 5 days after the yellow fever booster vaccination. DNA for the CDR3: TGTGCCAGCTCTCCAGGGGGCTCCGCTAACATTCAGTACTTC. This translates into CASSPGGSANIQYF. Combining the CDR3 with reference TRBV18 and TRBJ2-4 gives the whole variable domain NAGVMQNPRHLVRRRGQEARLRCSPMKGHSHVYWYRQLPEEGLKFMVYLQKENIIDESGMPKERFSAEFPKEGPSILRIQQVVRGDSAAYFCASSPGGSANIQYFGAGTRLSVL.